This TCR beta chain was retrieved from a study of shared clonotypes between healthy human individuals. The study's findings and limits: Inspection by rarefaction showed sorted-subset sequencing to be incomplete despite large depth. Genetic and exposure-history diversity was limited by the small donor number.

The CDR3 length is 15 residues. V shed 7 bases, J shed 4 bases, and the junction held 8 bases outside the gene matches. Germline CDR1 reads LNHDA; CDR2 reads SQIVND (reference sequence). About this clone: What it binds is not known.

Sequencing used immunoSEQ multiplex PCR; TCRdb keeps in-frame clones, though not all of them. The profile covers approximately 530,000 clones, with 95% to 97% appearing a single time and approximately 0.06% taken by the ten largest. There were no recent acute infections or vaccinations among the donors, who were healthy HIV-negative adults. Naive CD4+ cells were CD45RA-selected; the remaining cells were memory. The source is a woman in her twenties or thirties in good health. Material: naive CD4+ T cells sorted from blood. The subset denotes: CD45RA+ positively selected. V usage is TRBV19 and J usage is TRBJ2-3; 10 bases align to TRBD1. CDR3: CASTQTGGGSDTQYF. In DNA, the CDR3 is TGTGCCAGTACCCAGACAGGGGGCGGATCAGATACGCAGTATTTT.